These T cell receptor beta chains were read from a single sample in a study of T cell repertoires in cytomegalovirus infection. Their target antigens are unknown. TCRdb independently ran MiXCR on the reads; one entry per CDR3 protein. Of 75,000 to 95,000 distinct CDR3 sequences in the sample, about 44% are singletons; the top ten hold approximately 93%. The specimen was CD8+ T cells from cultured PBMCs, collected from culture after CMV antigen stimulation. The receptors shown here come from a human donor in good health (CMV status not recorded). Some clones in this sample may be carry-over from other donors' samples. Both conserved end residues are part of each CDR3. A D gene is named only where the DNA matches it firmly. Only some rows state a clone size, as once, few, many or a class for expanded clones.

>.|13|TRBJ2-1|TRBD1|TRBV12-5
CASGLDRGQEQFF
TGTGCTAGTGGTTTGGACAGGGGGCAGGAGCAGTTCTTC
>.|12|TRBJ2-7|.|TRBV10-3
CAISPDGGEQYF
TGTGCCATCAGTCCGGATGGGGGCGAGCAGTACTTC
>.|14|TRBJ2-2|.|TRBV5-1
CASKGQENTGELFF
TGCGCCAGCAAAGGCCAGGAGAACACCGGGGAGCTGTTTTTT
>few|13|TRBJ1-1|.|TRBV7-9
CASSFGTNTEAFF
TGTGCCAGCAGCTTTGGAACTAACACTGAAGCTTTCTTT
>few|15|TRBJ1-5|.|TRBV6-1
CASSVRQRMDFAQHF
TGTGCCAGCAGTGTTCGACAGAGGATGGATTTTGCCCAGCATTTT
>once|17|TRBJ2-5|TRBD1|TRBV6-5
CASSRFPGQGAQETQYF
TGTGCCAGCAGTCGTTTCCCGGGACAGGGGGCACAAGAGACCCAGTACTTC
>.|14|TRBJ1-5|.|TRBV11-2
CASSPIGGLETQHF
TGTGCCAGCAGCCCCATAGGAGGGCTCGAGACCCAGCATTTT
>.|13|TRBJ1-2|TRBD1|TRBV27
CASSLDRGYGYTF
TGTGCCAGCAGTTTGGACAGGGGCTATGGCTACACCTTC
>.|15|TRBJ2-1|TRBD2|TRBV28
CASSTLADSYNEQFF
TGTGCCAGCAGTACACTAGCGGACTCCTACAATGAGCAGTTCTTC
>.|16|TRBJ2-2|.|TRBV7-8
CASSNLGGENTGELFF
TGTGCCAGCAGCAACCTAGGGGGGGAGAACACCGGGGAGCTGTTTTTT
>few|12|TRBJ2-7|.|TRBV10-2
CASKHGPYEQYF
TGCGCCAGCAAGCACGGTCCCTACGAGCAGTACTTC
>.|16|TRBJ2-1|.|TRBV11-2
CASSLGQGISYNEQFF
TGTGCCAGCAGCTTAGGTCAAGGGATCTCCTACAATGAGCAGTTCTTC
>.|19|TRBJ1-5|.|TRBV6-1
CASRGAGIEGVPSNQPQHF
TGTGCCAGCAGGGGGGCTGGGATAGAGGGCGTTCCTAGCAATCAGCCCCAGCATTTT
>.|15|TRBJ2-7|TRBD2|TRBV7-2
CASSSGLASSYEQYF
TGTGCCAGCAGCTCCGGACTAGCAAGCTCCTACGAGCAGTACTTC
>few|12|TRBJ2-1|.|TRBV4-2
CASSQVSNEQFF
TGTGCCAGCAGCCAAGTTAGCAATGAGCAGTTCTTC